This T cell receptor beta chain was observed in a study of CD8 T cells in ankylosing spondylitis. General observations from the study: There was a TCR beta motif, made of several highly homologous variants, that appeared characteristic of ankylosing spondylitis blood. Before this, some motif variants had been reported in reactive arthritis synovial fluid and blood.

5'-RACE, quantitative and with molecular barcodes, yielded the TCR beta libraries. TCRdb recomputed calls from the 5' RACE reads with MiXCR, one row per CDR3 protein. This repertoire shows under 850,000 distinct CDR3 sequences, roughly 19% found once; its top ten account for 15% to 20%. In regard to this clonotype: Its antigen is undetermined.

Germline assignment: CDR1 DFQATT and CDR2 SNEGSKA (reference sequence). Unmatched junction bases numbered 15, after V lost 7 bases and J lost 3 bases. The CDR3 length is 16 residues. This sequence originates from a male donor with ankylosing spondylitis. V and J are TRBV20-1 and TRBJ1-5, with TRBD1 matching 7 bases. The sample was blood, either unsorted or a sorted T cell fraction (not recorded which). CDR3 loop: CSVIHPTGYDNQPQHF. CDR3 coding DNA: TGCAGTGTTATCCATCCGACAGGGTATGACAATCAGCCCCAGCATTTT.